The 23 T cell receptor beta chains listed next were all sequenced from one sample in a study of control samples from healthy donors and cancer patients. Sequenced by immunoSEQ multiplex PCR; TCRdb stores in-frame clones only, minus some. Of tens of thousands of clones detected, 91% appear once; the ten largest clones hold approximately 12%. The source material was PBMCs. The source of these receptors is a man aged 50 to 59 with lung cancer.

The rearrangement links TRBV25-1 to TRBJ1-2; D is uncertain. This CDR3 contains 13 residues. Per germline, CDR1 MGHDK and CDR2 SYGVNS. The ends were cut back, 2 bases at V and 3 bases at J, with 7 bases in the middle. The CDR3 DNA is TGTGCCAGCAGTGAACAAACCCACTATGGCTACACCTTC. It is translated as CASSEQTHYGYTF.

This clone was seen once. Written as DNA, the CDR3 is TGTGCCAGCAATCCCGACGGCAGGTCTAATGAAAAACTGTTTTTT. Protein product: CASNPDGRSNEKLFF. The rearrangement uses TRBV2 and TRBJ1-4; D unresolved. This CDR3 is 15 amino acids long. Per germline, CDR1 SNHLY and CDR2 FYNNEI. V dropped 7 bases and J dropped 3 bases, with 15 bases sitting between them.

V gene TRBV7-9 combines with J gene TRBJ1-4; tentative D call: TRBD1 (6 bases). This CDR3 has 14 residues. Germline CDR1 SEHNR, CDR2 FQNEAQ (reference sequence). The ends were cut back, 3 bases at V and 8 bases at J, with 13 bases in the middle. The DNA for the CDR3 is TGTGCCAGCAGCTTTGGGCAGGGGTTAGAAAAACTGTTTTTT. Amino acids: CASSFGQGLEKLFF.

This chain uses TRBV6-2 or TRBV6-3 with TRBJ1-5; D unclear. This CDR3 has 14 amino acids. The ends were cut back, 4 bases at V and 6 bases at J, with 13 bases in the middle. In germline, CDR1 is MNHEY, CDR2 SVGEGT. This chain's CDR3 is CASSLAGGSQPQHF. CDR3 sequence (DNA): TGTGCCAGCAGTTTGGCAGGAGGTAGTCAGCCCCAGCATTTT.

V and J are TRBV7-9 and TRBJ2-2; no definite D call. CDR1 SEHNR and CDR2 FQNEAQ come from the germline V gene (reference sequence). With 5 bases removed from V and 6 bases from J, the gap between germline ends came to 10 bases. The CDR3 totals 13 residues. CDR3 in amino acids: CASSRDNSGELFF. In nucleotides, the CDR3 is TGTGCCAGCAGCCGCGACAACTCCGGGGAGCTGTTTTTT.

This chain's CDR3 is CASSIAGGPKETQYF. DNA of the CDR3: TGTGCCAGCAGCATCGCGGGGGGGCCCAAAGAGACCCAGTACTTC. J is TRBJ2-5 and V is TRBV3-1 (or the pseudogene TRBV3-2); 9 bases are shared with TRBD2. Germline V gene data show CDR1 as LGHDT and CDR2 as YNNKEL (reference sequence). The V segment lost 5 bases and the J segment 3 bases; nucleotides outside the gene matches: 7. The CDR3 consists of 15 residues.

The chain employs TRBV12-3 or TRBV12-4 and TRBJ1-1, with TRBD1 as a possible D gene (5 bases). The V gene lost 10 bases and the J gene lost 5 bases, with 14 bases spanning the gap. CDR3 length equals 12 residues. This CDR3 is CATTGEGTEAFF. CDR3 nucleotide sequence: TGTGCCACCACGGGGGAGGGAACTGAAGCTTTCTTT.

The rearrangement links TRBV4-1 to TRBJ1-2, with 7 bases that match TRBD1. Germline V gene lookup returns CDR1 MGHRA and CDR2 YSYEKL. V shed 3 bases, J shed 0 bases, and the junction held 7 bases outside the gene matches. This CDR3 contains 16 residues. The CDR3 DNA reads as TGCGCCAGCAGCCAGGGGGACAGAGCCCCTAACTATGGCTACACCTTC. It yields the protein CASSQGDRAPNYGYTF.

The CDR3 DNA is TGTGCCAGCAGATACACCGGGACAGAAATCGAAGCTTTCTTT. It codes for CASRYTGTEIEAFF. The genes are TRBV2 and TRBJ1-1, with TRBD1 identical over 7 bases. CDR1 is SNHLY, CDR2 FYNNEI, per germline. This CDR3 contains 14 residues. The trim removed 6 bases at V and 8 bases at J, leaving 12 bases unmatched.

J is TRBJ1-5 and V is TRBV19, with D hard to call. V was cut by 7 bases and J by 4 bases, with 14 bases left in between. CDR3 length: 14 residues. Germline V CDR1 and CDR2: LNHDA, SQIVND (reference sequence). The CDR3 coding sequence is TGTGCCAGTAAGTTGGACGGTTGGAATCAGCCCCAGCATTTT. Its protein is CASKLDGWNQPQHF.

This chain links TRBV20-1 with TRBJ1-2, with no clear D. The germline gives CDR1 DFQATT, CDR2 SNEGSKA (reference sequence). The CDR3 has 13 amino acids. V was trimmed by 3 bases and J by 6 bases, leaving 14 bases between them. In DNA, the CDR3 is TGCAGTGCTAGTCTAGGGTCGGACGATGGCTACACCTTC. Translating gives CSASLGSDDGYTF.

This rearrangement joins TRBV6-1 to TRBJ2-7, with 8 nucleotides matching TRBD1. The germline V gene encodes CDR1 MNHNS and CDR2 SASEGT. Trimming cost V 1 base and J 6 bases; bases outside gene matches: 20. The CDR3 has 19 residues. CDR3 region: CASSEGWQVDRDHRGEQYF. CDR3 bases: TGTGCCAGCAGTGAAGGATGGCAGGTGGACAGGGACCATCGGGGCGAGCAGTACTTC.

The chain combines TRBV5-1 with TRBJ1-5, with 7 bases fitting TRBD1. The CDR3 has 13 residues. Germline-derived CDR1 and CDR2 are SGHRS and YFSETQ. V shed 4 bases, J shed 5 bases, and the junction held 3 bases outside the gene matches. For the CDR3, the DNA is TGCGCCAGCAGCCGACAGGGTGATCAGCCCCAGCATTTT. Translating gives CASSRQGDQPQHF.

This chain links TRBV7-2 with TRBJ2-3; D is unresolved. CDR1 and CDR2 from the germline V gene are SGHTA and FQGNSA. V was trimmed by 5 bases and J by 1 base, leaving 4 bases between them. CDR3 size: 12 residues. This CDR3 reads CASSPGTDTQYF. CDR3 sequence (DNA): TGTGCCAGCAGCCCCGGCACAGATACGCAGTATTTT.

This clone was recorded a few times. This chain uses TRBV7-2 with TRBJ2-2; D is ambiguous. The CDR3 spans 13 residues. With 2 bases removed from V and 5 bases from J, the gap between germline ends came to 6 bases. Germline V gene data show CDR1 as SGHTA and CDR2 as FQGNSA. CDR3 DNA: TGTGCCAGCAGCTTATTTACAACCGGGGAGCTGTTTTTT. It is translated as CASSLFTTGELFF.

This chain uses TRBV6-1 with TRBJ2-5; 7 positions agree with TRBD1. Trimming cost V 2 bases and J 4 bases; bases outside gene matches: 4. The germline V gene has CDR1 MNHNS and CDR2 SASEGT. The CDR3 has 14 residues. DNA of the CDR3: TGTGCCAGCAGTGAACAGGGGGTTCGAGAGACCCAGTACTTC. The encoded protein is CASSEQGVRETQYF.

The V and J genes are TRBV12-3 or TRBV12-4 and TRBJ1-1, with D possibly being TRBD1 (5 bases). V lost 5 bases and J 3 bases, leaving 10 bases between the germline ends. CDR3 length: 13 residues. The CDR3 DNA is TGTGCCAGCAGTGTCAGGGTTTACACTGAAGCTTTCTTT. Translated, it gives CASSVRVYTEAFF.

The chain joins TRBV5-1 to TRBJ2-6; D uncertain. Germline V gene sequence: CDR1 SGHRS, CDR2 YFSETQ. V was cut by 4 bases and J by 0 bases, with 11 bases left in between. This CDR3 is 16 amino acids long. The CDR3 loop is CASSIPPGSGANVLTF. The CDR3 DNA reads as TGCGCCAGCAGCATACCGCCGGGCTCTGGGGCCAACGTCCTGACTTTC.

J is TRBJ2-7 and V is TRBV5-4; D perhaps matches TRBD1 (5 bases). The germline V gene encodes CDR1 SGHNT and CDR2 YYREEE (reference sequence). CDR3 length: 13 residues. Deletions cut 8 bases from V and 0 bases from J, with 12 bases between. Here the CDR3 reads CASQGAPSYEQYF. In DNA form, the CDR3 reads TGTGCCAGTCAAGGGGCACCCTCCTACGAGCAGTACTTC.

The chain combines TRBV11-2 with TRBJ2-3; the match to TRBD1 covers 7 bases. The germline V gene has CDR1 SGHAT and CDR2 FQNNGV. This CDR3 comprises 17 residues. Germline trimming cut 6 bases from V and 0 bases from J; bases unmatched to any gene: 12. CDR3 sequence reads: CASRPNAGTVSTDTQYF. CDR3 sequence (DNA): TGTGCCAGCAGACCAAACGCCGGGACAGTCAGCACAGATACGCAGTATTTT.

The chain recombines TRBV19 with TRBJ2-2; D may be TRBD1 or TRBD2 (5 bases each). Looked up from germline, CDR1 is LNHDA and CDR2 is SQIVND (reference sequence). The V gene lost 7 bases and the J gene lost 4 bases, with 25 bases spanning the gap. The CDR3 is 18 residues long. DNA for the CDR3: TGTGCCAGTACCCCAGGTGGGGGAATGCCTCGAGGCACCGGGGAGCTGTTTTTT. Protein sequence: CASTPGGGMPRGTGELFF.

The genes are TRBV30 and TRBJ1-2; TRBD1 might be the D (5 bases). The CDR3 is 13 residues long. V gave up 0 bases and J gave up 6 bases, with 11 bases separating them. Germline assignment: CDR1 GTSNPN and CDR2 SVGIG (reference sequence). In DNA form, the CDR3 reads TGTGCCTGGAGTGTAACGCGGGGGGATGGCTACACCTTC. Translated: CAWSVTRGDGYTF.

The chain joins TRBV7-2 to TRBJ1-4; D ambiguous. V gave up 5 bases and J gave up 5 bases, with 18 bases separating them. CDR1 is SGHTA and CDR2 is FQGNSA in the germline V gene. The CDR3 spans 16 residues. The CDR3 DNA reads as TGTGCCAGCAGCCTAAAACGGGCCAGGACCAATGAAAAACTGTTTTTT. Residues: CASSLKRARTNEKLFF.